These 2 T cell receptor beta chains were all obtained from the same sample, sequenced in a study of blood T cell repertoires in COVID-19 (TCRdb year 2020). Library preparation was by the immunoSEQ multiplex PCR assay. This is the immuneACCESS table as TCRdb keeps it, with only in-frame sequences that have V and J called. A part of the clones is gone; compared with another copy, unresolved V genes explain less than half, and the rest is unexplained. Here the sample has some 290,000 clones; almost 90% occur a single time. The leading ten clones occupy less than 3% of the sample. Sequencing was performed on peripheral blood. The source is a woman in her twenties or thirties with COVID-19, enrolled during active disease.

The chain couples TRBV11-2 to TRBJ2-7; a weak D match, TRBD1 (6 bases). Germline CDR1 is SGHAT and CDR2 is FQNNGV. The CDR3 runs to 13 residues. Trimming took 6 bases from V and 5 from J, leaving 14 bases between them. The CDR3, as DNA: TGTGCCAGCAGTCGAGAAAACAGGGACGAGCAGTACTTC. It encodes CASSRENRDEQYF.

The V and J genes are TRBV10-3 and TRBJ1-2; D unresolved. Deletions cut 6 bases from V and 0 bases from J, with 14 bases between. The CDR3 runs 15 residues. Germline CDR1 reads ENHRY; CDR2 reads SYGVKD. This chain's CDR3 is CAIRSEQRSNYGYTF. Written as DNA, the CDR3 is TGTGCCATCAGATCCGAACAGAGATCTAACTATGGCTACACCTTC.